The source of this T cell receptor beta chain is a study of OX40 agonist ivuxolimab in advanced cancers. Overall study: It was permissible to have had prior anti-PD-1, anti-PD-L1 or anti-CTLA-4 therapy, and under 45% had some. Partial responses were seen in three patients, one with hepatocellular carcinoma and two with cutaneous melanoma. Overall study results and limits: In a subset of nonresponders, normalized T-cell clonal expansion was also low.

With respect to this clone: The antigen remains undetermined.

Patients with autoimmune history or systemic immunosuppression were excluded. Germline values: CDR1 SGHNT, CDR2 YYREEE (reference sequence). The CDR3 extends over 15 amino acids. The ends lost 3 bases at V and 5 bases at J; junction bases unmatched: 6. The assay was immunoSEQ multiplex PCR, and TCRdb's table has in-frame clones only and misses some. Of tens of thousands of clones in the sample, roughly nine tenths were seen once. The sequenced sample was CD4+ or CD8+ T cells sorted from blood, obtained in a trial of the OX40 agonist ivuxolimab. This TCR was recovered from an adult with an advanced solid tumor such as melanoma, head and neck, liver or kidney cancer. The genes are TRBV5-4 and TRBJ1-1; 11 positions match TRBD1. CDR3 nucleotide sequence: TGTGCCAGCAGCTGGACAGGGGGCGAAGAAACTGAAGCTTTCTTT. Its protein product is CASSWTGGEETEAFF.